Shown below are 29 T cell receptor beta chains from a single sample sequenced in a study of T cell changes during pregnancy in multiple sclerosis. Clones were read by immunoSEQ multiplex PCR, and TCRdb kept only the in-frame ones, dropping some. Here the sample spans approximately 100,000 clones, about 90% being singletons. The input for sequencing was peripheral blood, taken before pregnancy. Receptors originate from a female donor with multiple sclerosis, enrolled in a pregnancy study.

CDR3 nucleotides: TGCGCCAGCAGCTTGGGACAGGGGGCGGGGGCCAAAAACATTCAGTACTTC. It specifies CASSLGQGAGAKNIQYF. The rearrangement links TRBV5-1 to TRBJ2-4; 10 bases map to TRBD1. CDR1 is SGHRS, CDR2 YFSETQ, per germline. The J segment lost 1 base and the V segment lost 0 bases, leaving 4 bases of the junction unmatched. This CDR3 spans 17 amino acids.

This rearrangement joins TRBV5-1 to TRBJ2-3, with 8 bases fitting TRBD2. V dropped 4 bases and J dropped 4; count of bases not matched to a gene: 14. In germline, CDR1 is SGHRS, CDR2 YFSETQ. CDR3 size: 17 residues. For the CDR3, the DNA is TGCGCCAGCAGCCTAAATCCGGCCGGGACTAGGGCAGATACGCAGTATTTT. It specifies CASSLNPAGTRADTQYF.

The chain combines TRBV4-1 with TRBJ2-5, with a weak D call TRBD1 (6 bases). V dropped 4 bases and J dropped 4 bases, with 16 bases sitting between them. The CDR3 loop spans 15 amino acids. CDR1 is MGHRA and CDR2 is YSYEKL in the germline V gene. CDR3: CASSLLEGDGETQYF. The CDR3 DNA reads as TGCGCCAGCAGCCTCCTCGAGGGGGACGGAGAGACCCAGTACTTC.

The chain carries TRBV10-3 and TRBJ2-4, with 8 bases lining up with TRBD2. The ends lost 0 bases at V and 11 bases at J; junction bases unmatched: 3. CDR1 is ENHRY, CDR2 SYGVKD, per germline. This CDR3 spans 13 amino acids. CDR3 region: CAISESIGGVQYF. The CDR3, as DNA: TGTGCCATCAGTGAGTCGATCGGGGGGGTTCAGTACTTC.

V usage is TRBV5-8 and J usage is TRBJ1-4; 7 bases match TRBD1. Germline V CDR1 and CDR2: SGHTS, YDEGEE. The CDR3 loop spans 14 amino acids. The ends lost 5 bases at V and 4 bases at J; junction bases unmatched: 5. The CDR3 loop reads CASSNRDSNEKLFF. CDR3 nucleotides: TGTGCCAGCAGTAACCGGGACAGTAATGAAAAACTGTTTTTT.

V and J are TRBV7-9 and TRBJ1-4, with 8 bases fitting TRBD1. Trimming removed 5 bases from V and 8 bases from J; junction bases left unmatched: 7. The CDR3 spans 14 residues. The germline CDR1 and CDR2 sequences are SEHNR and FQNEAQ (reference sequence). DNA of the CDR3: TGTGCCAGCAGCCTCGGGACAGGTGGCGAAAAACTGTTTTTT. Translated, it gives CASSLGTGGEKLFF.

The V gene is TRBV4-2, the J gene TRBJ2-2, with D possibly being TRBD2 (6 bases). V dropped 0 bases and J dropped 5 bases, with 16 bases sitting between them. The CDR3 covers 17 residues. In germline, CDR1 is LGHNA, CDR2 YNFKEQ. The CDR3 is CASSQDAFGTGTGELFF. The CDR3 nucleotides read TGTGCCAGCAGCCAAGATGCGTTCGGGACTGGGACCGGGGAGCTGTTTTTT.

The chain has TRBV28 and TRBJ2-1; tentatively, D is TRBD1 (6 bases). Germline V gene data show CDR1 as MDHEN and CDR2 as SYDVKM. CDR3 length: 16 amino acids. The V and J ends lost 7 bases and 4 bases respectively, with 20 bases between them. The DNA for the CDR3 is TGTGCCAGCACCTTAAGACAGGAACTAGGGTACAATGAGCAGTTCTTC. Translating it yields CASTLRQELGYNEQFF.

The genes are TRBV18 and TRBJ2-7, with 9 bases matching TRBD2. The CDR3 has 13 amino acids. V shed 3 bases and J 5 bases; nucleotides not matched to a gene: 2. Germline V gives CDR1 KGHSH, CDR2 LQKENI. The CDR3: CASSPGLADEQYF. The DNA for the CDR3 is TGTGCCAGCTCACCGGGACTAGCAGACGAGCAGTACTTC.

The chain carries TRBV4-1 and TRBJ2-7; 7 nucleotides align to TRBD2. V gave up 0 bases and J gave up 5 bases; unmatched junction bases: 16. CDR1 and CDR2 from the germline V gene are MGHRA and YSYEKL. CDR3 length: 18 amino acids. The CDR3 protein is CASSQDTPSGIPRDEQYF. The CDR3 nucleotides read TGCGCCAGCAGCCAAGATACGCCCAGCGGGATACCAAGAGACGAGCAGTACTTC.

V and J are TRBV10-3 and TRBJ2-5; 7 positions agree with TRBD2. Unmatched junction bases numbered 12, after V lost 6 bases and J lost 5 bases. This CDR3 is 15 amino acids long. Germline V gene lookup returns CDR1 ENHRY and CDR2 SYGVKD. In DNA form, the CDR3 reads TGTGCCATCAGAGGAGGCTTTGGGAGGGTGGAGACCCAGTACTTC. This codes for CAIRGGFGRVETQYF.

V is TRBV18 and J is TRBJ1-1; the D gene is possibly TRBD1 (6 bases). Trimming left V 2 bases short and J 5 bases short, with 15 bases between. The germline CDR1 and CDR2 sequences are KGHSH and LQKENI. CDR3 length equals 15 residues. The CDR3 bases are TGTGCCAGCTCACCAAAAGTAGGGGGATGGACTGAAGCTTTCTTT. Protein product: CASSPKVGGWTEAFF.

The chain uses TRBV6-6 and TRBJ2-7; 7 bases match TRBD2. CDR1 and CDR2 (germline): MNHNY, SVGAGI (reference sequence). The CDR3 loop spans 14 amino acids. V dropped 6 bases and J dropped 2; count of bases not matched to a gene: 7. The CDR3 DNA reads TGTGCCAGCAGCTCCGGGACTAACCCCTACGAGCAGTACTTC. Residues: CASSSGTNPYEQYF.

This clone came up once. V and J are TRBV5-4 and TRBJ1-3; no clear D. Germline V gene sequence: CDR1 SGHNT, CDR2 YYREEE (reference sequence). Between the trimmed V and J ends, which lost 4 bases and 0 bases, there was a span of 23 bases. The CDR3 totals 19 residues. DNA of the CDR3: TGTGCCAGCAGCGTCGGGCCCCTGGGCCCGGGGAACTCTGGAAACACCATATATTTT. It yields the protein CASSVGPLGPGNSGNTIYF.

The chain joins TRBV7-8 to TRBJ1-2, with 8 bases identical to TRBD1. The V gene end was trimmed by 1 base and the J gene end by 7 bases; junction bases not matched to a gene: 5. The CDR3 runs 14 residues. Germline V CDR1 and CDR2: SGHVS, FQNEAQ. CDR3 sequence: CASSLVQGAIGYTF. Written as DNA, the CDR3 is TGTGCCAGCAGCTTAGTGCAGGGGGCGATTGGCTACACCTTC.

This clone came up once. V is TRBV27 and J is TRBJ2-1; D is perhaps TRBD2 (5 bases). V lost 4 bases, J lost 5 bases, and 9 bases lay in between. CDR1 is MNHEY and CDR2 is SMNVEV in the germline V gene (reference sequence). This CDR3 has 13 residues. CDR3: CASSSGNNNEQFF. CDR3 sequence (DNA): TGTGCCAGCAGTTCCGGGAACAACAATGAGCAGTTCTTC.

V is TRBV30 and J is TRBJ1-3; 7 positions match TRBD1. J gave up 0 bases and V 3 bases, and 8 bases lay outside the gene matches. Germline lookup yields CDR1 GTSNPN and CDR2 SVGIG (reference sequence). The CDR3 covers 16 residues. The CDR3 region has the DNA TGTGCCTGGAGGAACAGGGGACTTACCTCTGGAAACACCATATATTTT. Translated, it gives CAWRNRGLTSGNTIYF.

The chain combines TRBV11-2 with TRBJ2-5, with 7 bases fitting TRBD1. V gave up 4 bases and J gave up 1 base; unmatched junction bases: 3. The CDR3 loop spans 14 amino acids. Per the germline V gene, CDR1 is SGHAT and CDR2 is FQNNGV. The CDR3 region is CASSSYRGQETQYF. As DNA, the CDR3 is TGTGCCAGCAGCTCGTACAGGGGCCAAGAGACCCAGTACTTC.

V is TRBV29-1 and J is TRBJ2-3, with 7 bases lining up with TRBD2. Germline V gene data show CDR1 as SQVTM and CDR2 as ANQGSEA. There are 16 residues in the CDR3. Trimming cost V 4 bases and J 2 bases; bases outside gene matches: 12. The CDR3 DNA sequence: TGCAGCGTTGCTTTGGCGGGGGACCTACCCACAGATACGCAGTATTTT. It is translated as CSVALAGDLPTDTQYF.

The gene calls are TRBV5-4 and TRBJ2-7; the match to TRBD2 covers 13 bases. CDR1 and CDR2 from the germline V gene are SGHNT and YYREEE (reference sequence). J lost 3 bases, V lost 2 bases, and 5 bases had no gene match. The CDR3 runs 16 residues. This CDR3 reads CASSFPGLAGRYEQYF. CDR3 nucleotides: TGTGCCAGCAGCTTCCCGGGACTAGCGGGACGCTACGAGCAGTACTTC.

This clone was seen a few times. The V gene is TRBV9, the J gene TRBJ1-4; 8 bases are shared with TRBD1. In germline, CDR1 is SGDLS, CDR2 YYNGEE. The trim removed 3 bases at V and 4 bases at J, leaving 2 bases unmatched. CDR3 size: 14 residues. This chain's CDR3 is CASSAGQGNEKLFF. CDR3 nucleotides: TGTGCCAGCAGCGCTGGACAGGGTAATGAAAAACTGTTTTTT.

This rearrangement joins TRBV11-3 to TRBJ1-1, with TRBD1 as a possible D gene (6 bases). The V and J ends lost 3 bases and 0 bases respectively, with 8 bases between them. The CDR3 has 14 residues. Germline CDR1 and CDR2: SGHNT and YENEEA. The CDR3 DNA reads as TGTGCCAGCAGCTTGGACAGTTTGAACACTGAAGCTTTCTTT. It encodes CASSLDSLNTEAFF. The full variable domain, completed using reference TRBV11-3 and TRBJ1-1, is EAGVVQSPRYKIIEKKQPVAFWCNPISGHNTLYWYLQNLGQGPELLIRYENEEAVDDSQLPKDRFSAERLKGVDSTLKIQPAELGDSAVYLCASSLDSLNTEAFFGQGTRLTVV.

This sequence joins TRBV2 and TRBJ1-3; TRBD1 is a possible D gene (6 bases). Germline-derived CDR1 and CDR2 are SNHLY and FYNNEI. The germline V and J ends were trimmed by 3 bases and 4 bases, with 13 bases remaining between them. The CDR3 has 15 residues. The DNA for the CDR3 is TGTGCCAGCAGTGACCCTGACAGGAAAGGAAACACCATATATTTT. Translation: CASSDPDRKGNTIYF.

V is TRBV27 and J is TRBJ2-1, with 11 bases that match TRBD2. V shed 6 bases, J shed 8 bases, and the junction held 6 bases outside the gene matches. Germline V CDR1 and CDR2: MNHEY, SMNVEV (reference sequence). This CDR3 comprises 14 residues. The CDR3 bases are TGTGCCAGCAGGCTAGCGGGAGGATCCCATGAGCAGTTCTTC. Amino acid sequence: CASRLAGGSHEQFF.

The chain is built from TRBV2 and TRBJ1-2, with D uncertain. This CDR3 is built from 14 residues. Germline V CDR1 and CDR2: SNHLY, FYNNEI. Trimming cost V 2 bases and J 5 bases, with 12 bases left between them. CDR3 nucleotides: TGTGCCAGCAGTGAACGGGAGAGAGGATATGGCTACACCTTC. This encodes CASSERERGYGYTF.

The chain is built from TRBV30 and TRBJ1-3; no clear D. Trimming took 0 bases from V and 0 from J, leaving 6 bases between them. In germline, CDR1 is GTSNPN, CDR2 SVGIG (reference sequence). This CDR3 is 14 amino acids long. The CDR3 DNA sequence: TGTGCCTGGAGTGTTGGAGTCTCTGGAAACACCATATATTTT. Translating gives CAWSVGVSGNTIYF. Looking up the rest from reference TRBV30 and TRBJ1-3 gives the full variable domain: SQTIHQWPATLVQPVGSPLSLECTVEGTSNPNLYWYRQAAGRGLQLLFYSVGIGQISSEVPQNLSASRPQDRQFILSSKKLLLSDSGFYLCAWSVGVSGNTIYFGEGSWLTVV.

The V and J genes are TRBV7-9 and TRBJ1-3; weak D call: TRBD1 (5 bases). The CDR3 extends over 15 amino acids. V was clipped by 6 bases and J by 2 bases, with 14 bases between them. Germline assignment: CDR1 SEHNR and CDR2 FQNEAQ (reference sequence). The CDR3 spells CASSPAGTAGNTIYF. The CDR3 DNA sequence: TGTGCCAGCAGTCCGGCGGGGACGGCTGGAAACACCATATATTTT.

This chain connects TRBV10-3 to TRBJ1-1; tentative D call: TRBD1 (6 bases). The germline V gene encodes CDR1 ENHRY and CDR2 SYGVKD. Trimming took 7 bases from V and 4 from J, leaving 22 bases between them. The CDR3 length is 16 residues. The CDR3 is CAITGERAGAVTEAFF. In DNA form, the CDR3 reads TGTGCCATCACCGGAGAACGGGCGGGGGCGGTCACTGAAGCTTTCTTT.

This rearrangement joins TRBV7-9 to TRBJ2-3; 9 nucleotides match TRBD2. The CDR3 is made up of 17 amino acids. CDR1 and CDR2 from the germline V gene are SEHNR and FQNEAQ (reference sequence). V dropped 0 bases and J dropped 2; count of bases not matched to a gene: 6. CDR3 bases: TGTGCCAGCAGCTTAGCGCTGGGCGGGAGGGCCACAGATACGCAGTATTTT. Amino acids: CASSLALGGRATDTQYF.